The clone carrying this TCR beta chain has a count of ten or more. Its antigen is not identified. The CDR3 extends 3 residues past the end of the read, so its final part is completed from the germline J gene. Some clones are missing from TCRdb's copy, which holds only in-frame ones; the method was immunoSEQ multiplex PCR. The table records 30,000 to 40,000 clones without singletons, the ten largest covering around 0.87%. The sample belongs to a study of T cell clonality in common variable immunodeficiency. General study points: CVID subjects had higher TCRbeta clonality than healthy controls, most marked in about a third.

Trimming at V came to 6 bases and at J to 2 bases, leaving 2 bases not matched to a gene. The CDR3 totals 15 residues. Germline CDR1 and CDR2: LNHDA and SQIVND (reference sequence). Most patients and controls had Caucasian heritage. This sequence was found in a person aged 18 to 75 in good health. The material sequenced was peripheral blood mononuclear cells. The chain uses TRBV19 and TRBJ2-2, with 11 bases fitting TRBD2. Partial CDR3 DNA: TGTGCCAGTAGGCTAGCGGGGGGAAACACCGGGGAG. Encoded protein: CASRLAGGNTGE. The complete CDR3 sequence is CASRLAGGNTGELFF.